This is a list of T cell receptor beta chains from one sample in a study of blood T cells in healthy people across ages. TCRdb analysed the 5' RACE reads with MiXCR anew, one entry per CDR3 protein. The sample yields fewer than 900,000 distinct CDR3 sequences, 49% seen once. Material: blood. Every receptor here comes from a woman aged 55-75 years in good health. CDR3s include the opening cysteine and the closing phenylalanine or tryptophan. A D gene is named only where the DNA matches it firmly. For some rows the clone size is stated as once, few or many, or as a class when expanded; others skip it.

CDR3,DNA,V,D,size,J
CAISERGLAGRPTDTQYF,TGTGCCATCAGTGAGCGGGGACTAGCGGGACGTCCCACAGATACGCAGTATTTT,TRBV10-3,TRBD2,.,TRBJ2-3
CASSQEASGRALDTQYF,TGCGCCAGCAGCCAAGAAGCTAGCGGGAGGGCCTTGGATACGCAGTATTTT,TRBV4-3,TRBD2,.,TRBJ2-3
CACSLGRGTYEQYF,TGTGCCTGCAGCCTGGGTCGCGGGACCTACGAGCAGTACTTC,TRBV7-2,.,.,TRBJ2-7
CASSLASYLGTEAFF,TGTGCCAGCAGCTTAGCCTCATACTTGGGCACTGAGGCTTTCTTT,TRBV7-9,.,few,TRBJ1-1
CAGQTGRNTEAFF,TGTGCCGGGCAGACAGGGAGGAACACTGAAGCTTTCTTT,TRBV10-3,TRBD1,.,TRBJ1-1
CASSKAGRDYGYTF,TGTGCCAGCAGCAAAGCCGGCAGGGACTATGGCTACACCTTC,TRBV21-1,.,.,TRBJ1-2
CASSELGSTDTQYF,TGTGCCAGCAGTGAATTAGGGAGCACAGATACGCAGTATTTT,TRBV25-1,.,.,TRBJ2-3
CASSQGPGRNSGANVLTF,TGTGCCAGCAGCCAAGGTCCGGGACGGAACTCTGGGGCCAACGTCCTGACTTTC,TRBV4-2,.,.,TRBJ2-6
CAISESRLGSDFQGTDTQYF,TGTGCCATCAGTGAGTCTAGGTTGGGTTCGGACTTCCAGGGCACAGATACGCAGTATTTT,TRBV10-3,.,.,TRBJ2-3
CASSLLGPQGAQPQHF,TGTGCCAGCAGTTTACTAGGGCCACAGGGGGCTCAGCCCCAGCATTTT,TRBV28,TRBD1,.,TRBJ1-5
CAISDTSGSSYNEQFF,TGTGCCATCAGTGATACTAGCGGGAGCTCCTACAATGAGCAGTTCTTC,TRBV10-3,TRBD2,.,TRBJ2-1
CRALAGTHEQYF,TGCAGGGCCCTAGCGGGAACGCACGAGCAGTACTTC,TRBV20-1,TRBD2,many,TRBJ2-7
CSAGRDPPGDTDTQYF,TGCAGCGCCGGCCGGGACCCGCCGGGTGACACAGATACGCAGTATTTT,TRBV29-1,.,.,TRBJ2-3
CASSASRDRDGYTF,TGTGCCAGCAGTGCGTCCCGGGACAGGGACGGCTACACCTTC,TRBV12-3/TRBV12-4,TRBD1,few,TRBJ1-2
CASSLLSGTDTQYF,TGTGCCAGCAGCTTGCTTAGCGGGACTGATACGCAGTATTTT,TRBV5-6,TRBD2,.,TRBJ2-3
CASSQAASGHNEQYF,TGTGCCAGCAGCCAAGCGGCTAGCGGACACAATGAGCAGTACTTC,TRBV3-1,TRBD2,.,TRBJ2-5
CASSLGSGTVYTGELFF,TGTGCCAGCAGCTTAGGATCCGGGACAGTGTACACCGGGGAGCTGTTTTTT,TRBV7-2,TRBD1,.,TRBJ2-2
CASSFSTGLNQPQHF,TGTGCCAGCAGCTTTTCAACAGGGCTCAATCAGCCCCAGCATTTT,TRBV5-6,.,.,TRBJ1-5
CASSGQVLQETQYF,TGTGCCAGCAGTGGGCAGGTACTCCAAGAGACCCAGTACTTC,TRBV2,.,.,TRBJ2-5
CACSYSKGGGGRYYNEQFF,TGTGCCTGCAGCTACTCGAAGGGAGGAGGCGGGAGATACTACAATGAGCAGTTCTTC,TRBV6-2/TRBV6-3,TRBD2,.,TRBJ2-1
CASSLTPGTSGSYEQYF,TGTGCCAGCTCATTGACCCCCGGGACTAGCGGTTCCTACGAGCAGTACTTC,TRBV18,TRBD2,.,TRBJ2-7
CASSLIGQQYF,TGTGCCAGCAGTTTAATAGGTCAACAGTACTTC,TRBV28,.,.,TRBJ2-5
CSAPRGVVYNEQFF,TGCAGTGCTCCCAGGGGGGTGGTCTACAATGAGCAGTTCTTC,TRBV20-1,.,.,TRBJ2-1
CASSQLRRREGTDTQYF,TGCGCCAGCAGCCAATTACGGCGGCGGGAGGGGACAGATACGCAGTATTTT,TRBV4-3,TRBD2,few,TRBJ2-3
CASSENPRPGQGFGNTIYF,TGTGCCAGCAGTGAAAACCCACGACCGGGACAGGGCTTTGGAAACACCATATATTTT,TRBV2,TRBD1,.,TRBJ1-3
CASSFRTDERPQHF,TGCGCCAGCAGCTTTCGGACGGACGAGCGGCCCCAGCATTTT,TRBV5-1,.,once,TRBJ1-5
CASSPGQGRDEYGYTF,TGTGCCAGCTCACCCGGACAGGGACGAGACGAATATGGCTACACCTTC,TRBV18,TRBD1,.,TRBJ1-2
CASSQAVLGSYEQYF,TGCGCCAGCAGCCAAGCTGTGCTCGGTTCCTACGAGCAGTACTTC,TRBV4-3,.,.,TRBJ2-7
CSASSPALSYNEQFF,TGCAGTGCTAGTTCCCCGGCCCTCTCCTACAATGAGCAGTTCTTC,TRBV20-1,.,.,TRBJ2-1
CASSYGGRSGSYNEQFF,TGTGCCAGCAGTTATGGGGGTCGTAGCGGCTCCTACAATGAGCAGTTCTTC,TRBV6-2/TRBV6-3,.,.,TRBJ2-1
CASRRGTGISYEQYF,TGTGCCAGCAGACGAGGGACAGGTATTTCCTACGAGCAGTACTTC,TRBV4-2,TRBD1,.,TRBJ2-7
CASSRKLATGELFF,TGCGCCAGCAGCCGCAAGCTAGCGACCGGGGAGCTGTTTTTT,TRBV4-3,.,few,TRBJ2-2
CSAGQGLGRRSYNEQFF,TGCAGCGCCGGACAGGGGTTAGGTAGAAGGTCCTACAATGAGCAGTTCTTC,TRBV29-1,TRBD1,.,TRBJ2-1
CASRRQAGNQPQHF,TGTGCCAGCAGGCGACAAGCAGGCAATCAGCCCCAGCATTTT,TRBV27,.,.,TRBJ1-5
CASSSGGDRNQPQHF,TGCGCCAGCAGCTCGGGTGGGGACAGAAATCAGCCCCAGCATTTT,TRBV5-1,TRBD1,.,TRBJ1-5
CASSQPGTESYEQYF,TGTGCCAGCAGCCAACCCGGGACAGAGTCCTACGAGCAGTACTTC,TRBV4-2,TRBD1,.,TRBJ2-7
CASSLAEGGEKLFF,TGTGCCAGCAGTTTGGCAGAGGGGGGAGAAAAACTGTTTTTT,TRBV12-3/TRBV12-4,.,few,TRBJ1-4
CASSHSNGYTF,TGTGCCAGCAGCCACTCTAATGGCTACACCTTC,TRBV4-2,.,few,TRBJ1-2